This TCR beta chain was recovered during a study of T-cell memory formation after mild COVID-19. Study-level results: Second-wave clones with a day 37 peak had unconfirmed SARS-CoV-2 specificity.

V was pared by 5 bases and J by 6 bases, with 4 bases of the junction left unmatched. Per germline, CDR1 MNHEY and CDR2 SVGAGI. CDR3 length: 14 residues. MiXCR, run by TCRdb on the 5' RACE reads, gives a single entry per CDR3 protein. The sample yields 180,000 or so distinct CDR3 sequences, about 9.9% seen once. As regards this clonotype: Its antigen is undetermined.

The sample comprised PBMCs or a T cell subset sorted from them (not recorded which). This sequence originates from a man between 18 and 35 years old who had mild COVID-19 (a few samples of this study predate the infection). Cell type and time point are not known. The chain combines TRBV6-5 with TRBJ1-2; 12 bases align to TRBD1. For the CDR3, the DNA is TGTGCCAGCAGTACCGGGACAGGGGGCAATGGCTACACCTTC. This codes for CASSTGTGGNGYTF.